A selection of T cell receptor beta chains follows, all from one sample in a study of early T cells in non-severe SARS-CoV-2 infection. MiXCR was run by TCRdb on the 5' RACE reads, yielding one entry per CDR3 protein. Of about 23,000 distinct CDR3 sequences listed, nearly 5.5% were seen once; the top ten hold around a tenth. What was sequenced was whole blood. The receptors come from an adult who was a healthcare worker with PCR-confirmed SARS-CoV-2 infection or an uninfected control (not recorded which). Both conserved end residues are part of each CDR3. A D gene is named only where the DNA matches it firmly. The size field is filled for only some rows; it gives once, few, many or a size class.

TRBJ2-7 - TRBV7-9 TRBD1 CASSLGQFEYEQYF TGTGCCAGCAGCTTGGGACAGTTTGAGTACGAGCAGTACTTC
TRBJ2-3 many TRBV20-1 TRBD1 CSASRVGQTSTDTQYF TGCAGTGCTAGTAGAGTGGGACAGACTAGCACAGATACGCAGTATTTT
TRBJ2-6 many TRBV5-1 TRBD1 CASSVTGAGANVLTF TGCGCCAGCAGCGTGACAGGGGCCGGGGCCAACGTCCTGACTTTC
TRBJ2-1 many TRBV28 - CASSLARRGERSYNEQFF TGTGCCAGCAGTTTAGCCCGACGGGGAGAGCGCTCCTACAATGAGCAGTTCTTC
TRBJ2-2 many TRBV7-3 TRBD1 CASALRDRPNTGELFF TGTGCCAGCGCTCTCCGGGACAGACCGAACACCGGGGAGCTGTTTTTT
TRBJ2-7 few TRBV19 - CATRARGNYEQYF TGTGCCACTAGGGCACGTGGAAACTACGAGCAGTACTTC
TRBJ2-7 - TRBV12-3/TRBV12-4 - CASSFSDRDYEQYF TGTGCCAGCAGTTTTTCGGACAGAGACTACGAGCAGTACTTC
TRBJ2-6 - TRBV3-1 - CASSQVRNVISGANVLTF TGTGCCAGCAGCCAAGTCCGGAATGTAATCTCTGGGGCCAACGTCCTGACTTTC
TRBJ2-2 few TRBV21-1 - CASSKGPLDIGELFF TGTGCCAGCAGCAAAGGACCCCTCGACATCGGGGAGCTGTTTTTT
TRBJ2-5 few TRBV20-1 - CSAATAGETQYF TGCAGTGCTGCGACTGCGGGGGAGACCCAGTACTTC
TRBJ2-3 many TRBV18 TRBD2 CASSPFGLAEQDTQYF TGTGCCAGCTCACCCTTCGGACTAGCTGAACAAGATACGCAGTATTTT
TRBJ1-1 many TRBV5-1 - CASSLDGQMNTEAFF TGCGCCAGCAGCTTAGACGGACAGATGAACACTGAAGCTTTCTTT
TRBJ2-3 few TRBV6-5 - CASSYSGTSTDTQYF TGTGCCAGCAGTTACTCCGGGACTAGCACAGATACGCAGTATTTT
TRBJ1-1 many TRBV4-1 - CASSQAGLVGAFF TGCGCCAGCAGCCAAGCGGGTCTGGTCGGAGCTTTCTTT
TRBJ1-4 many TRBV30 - CAWSVGREGEKLFF TGTGCCTGGAGTGTGGGGCGCGAGGGTGAAAAACTGTTTTTT
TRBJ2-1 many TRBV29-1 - CSVEDQVNEQFF TGCAGCGTTGAAGATCAAGTCAATGAGCAGTTCTTC
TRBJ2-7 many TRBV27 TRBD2 CASSYTSGRVYF TGTGCCAGCAGTTACACGAGCGGGAGGGTGTACTTC
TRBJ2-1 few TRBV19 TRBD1 CASSISALTGGAYNEQFF TGTGCCAGTAGTATTTCCGCCCTCACAGGGGGCGCTTACAATGAGCAGTTCTTC
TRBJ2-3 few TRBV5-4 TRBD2 CASSTGTSGGPDTQYF TGTGCCAGCAGCACCGGGACTAGCGGGGGCCCAGATACGCAGTATTTT
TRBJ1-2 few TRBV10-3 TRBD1 CAISEEAGGRDGYTF TGTGCCATCAGTGAGGAGGCAGGGGGGCGCGATGGCTACACCTTC
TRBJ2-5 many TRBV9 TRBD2 CASSSRTSESRSRKETQYF TGTGCCAGCAGCTCCCGGACTAGCGAGAGCCGAAGCCGTAAAGAGACCCAGTACTTC
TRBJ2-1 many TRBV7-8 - CASSPPGNEQFF TGTGCCAGCAGCCCCCCGGGGAATGAGCAGTTCTTC
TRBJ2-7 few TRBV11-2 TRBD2 CASSLEPSGTGEQYF TGTGCCAGCAGCTTAGAGCCTAGCGGGACGGGCGAGCAGTACTTC
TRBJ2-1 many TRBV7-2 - CASSLAQYNEQFF TGTGCCAGCAGCTTAGCTCAGTACAATGAGCAGTTCTTC
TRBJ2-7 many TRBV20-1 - CSARDFLDTTYEQYF TGCAGTGCTAGAGATTTTTTGGACACAACCTACGAGCAGTACTTC
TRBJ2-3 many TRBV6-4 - CASSEGTTDTQYF TGTGCCAGCAGTGAGGGGACTACAGATACGCAGTATTTT
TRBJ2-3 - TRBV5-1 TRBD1 CASSLGTGGLAATDTQYF TGCGCCAGCAGCTTGGGGACAGGGGGCTTAGCGGCCACAGATACGCAGTATTTT